These 25 T cell receptor beta chains came from one sample sequenced in a study of cytomegalovirus exposure and HLA in healthy donors. TCRdb keeps only in-frame clones here, not all; method: immunoSEQ multiplex PCR. The table lists some 130,000 clones, about 88% of them singletons, with roughly 1.2% in the top ten. Sample: PBMCs. The receptors come from a woman between 18 and 29 years old in good health and CMV-seronegative.

The chain couples TRBV25-1 to TRBJ1-5; no clear D. Trimming cost V 7 bases and J 9 bases, with 19 bases left between them. Germline assignment: CDR1 MGHDK and CDR2 SYGVNS. The CDR3 loop spans 14 amino acids. The CDR3 DNA reads TGTGCCAGCATTCCGGGGTCCAGTTTCAGGCCCCAGCATTTT. It encodes CASIPGSSFRPQHF. Full variable domain (remainder filled in from reference TRBV25-1 and TRBJ1-5): EADIYQTPRYLVIGTGKKITLECSQTMGHDKMYWYQQDPGMELHLIHYSYGVNSTEKGDLSSESTVSRIRTEHFPLTLESARPSHTSQYLCASIPGSSFRPQHFGDGTRLSIL.

V and J are TRBV6-1 and TRBJ1-1; weak D call: TRBD1 (5 bases). The CDR3 is made up of 12 amino acids. The V end was cut by 5 bases, the J end by 7 bases, with 11 bases between. Germline lookup yields CDR1 MNHNS and CDR2 SASEGT. The chain's CDR3 is CASSTDGGEAFF. In nucleotides, the CDR3 is TGTGCCAGCAGTACGGACGGGGGTGAAGCTTTCTTT.

J is TRBJ1-1 and V is TRBV6-5; possibly TRBD1 for D (5 bases). With 6 bases removed from V and 11 bases from J, the gap between germline ends came to 13 bases. The CDR3 runs to 11 residues. CDR1 is MNHEY, CDR2 SVGAGI, per germline. The CDR3 protein is CASSTETAAFF. As DNA, the CDR3 is TGTGCCAGCAGCACAGAGACAGCCGCTTTCTTT.

This clone was seen only once. The chain couples TRBV5-8 to TRBJ2-5, with D tentatively TRBD2 (5 bases). The CDR3 loop spans 13 amino acids. Between the trimmed V and J ends, which lost 5 bases and 1 base, there was a span of 9 bases. Looked up from germline, CDR1 is SGHTS and CDR2 is YDEGEE. The chain's CDR3 is CASRGRGQETQYF. The CDR3 DNA sequence: TGTGCCAGCAGGGGCCGGGGCCAAGAGACCCAGTACTTC.

The V call is TRBV4-2, the J call TRBJ1-6; D is unresolved. The CDR3 has 17 residues. Trimming cost V 5 bases and J 0 bases, with 14 bases left between them. Germline V gene lookup returns CDR1 LGHNA and CDR2 YNFKEQ. The CDR3: CASSSGEVVSYNSPLHF. Written as DNA, the CDR3 is TGTGCCAGCAGCTCTGGAGAGGTTGTCTCCTATAATTCACCCCTCCACTTT.

This chain uses TRBV5-4 with TRBJ1-3, with a tentative D call TRBD1 (5 bases). The V end lost 0 bases, the J end lost 3 bases, and 10 bases lay between the germline ends. The germline V gene has CDR1 SGHNT and CDR2 YYREEE (reference sequence). The CDR3 totals 15 residues. CDR3 loop: CASSLVPGRGNTIYF. The CDR3 region has the DNA TGTGCCAGCAGCTTGGTTCCAGGGCGTGGAAACACCATATATTTT.

The chain recombines TRBV7-9 with TRBJ1-4; D remains ambiguous. V lost 7 bases, J lost 4 bases, and 16 bases lay in between. The CDR3 has 15 amino acids. Germline V CDR1 and CDR2: SEHNR, FQNEAQ (reference sequence). The chain's CDR3 is CASTLKRSYNEKLFF. The CDR3 nucleotides are TGTGCCAGCACCTTGAAAAGGAGTTATAATGAAAAACTGTTTTTT. Based on the CDR3 plus reference TRBV7-9 and TRBJ1-4, the full variable domain is DTGVSQNPRHKITKRGQNVTFRCDPISEHNRLYWYRQTLGQGPEFLTYFQNEAQLEKSRLLSDRFSAERPKGSFSTLEIQRTEQGDSAMYLCASTLKRSYNEKLFFGSGTQLSVL.

This clone was counted once. The chain carries TRBV4-1 and TRBJ1-3; TRBD1 aligns across 8 bases. The length of the CDR3 is 17 residues. Germline V gene lookup returns CDR1 MGHRA and CDR2 YSYEKL. With V trimmed by 0 bases and J by 4 bases, 8 bases remained unmatched. CDR3 residues: CASSQDYPRQGGNTIYF. CDR3 bases: TGCGCCAGCAGCCAAGATTATCCCCGACAGGGGGGAAACACCATATATTTT.

The chain combines TRBV10-3 with TRBJ2-5; 11 nucleotides agree with TRBD1. This CDR3 contains 15 residues. Germline values: CDR1 ENHRY, CDR2 SYGVKD. The V segment lost 5 bases and the J segment 7 bases; nucleotides outside the gene matches: 9. The CDR3 region is CAISSPGQGVRTQYF. CDR3 sequence (DNA): TGTGCCATCAGTAGTCCGGGACAGGGGGTTCGGACCCAGTACTTC.

The rearrangement uses TRBV7-6 and TRBJ2-7, with D possibly matching TRBD2 (5 bases). The germline V and J ends were trimmed by 1 base and 7 bases, with 11 bases remaining between them. The V gene's germline CDR1 is SGHVS and CDR2 FNYEAQ. This CDR3 contains 13 residues. DNA of the CDR3: TGTGCCAGCAGCTTAGGAGGGCCGGATGAGCAGTACTTC. The encoded protein is CASSLGGPDEQYF.

The chain carries TRBV2 and TRBJ1-1, with D maybe TRBD1 (5 bases). The CDR3 covers 15 residues. Germline CDR1 is SNHLY and CDR2 is FYNNEI. The V end was cut by 6 bases, the J end by 5 bases, with 19 bases between. The CDR3 loop is CASRGLTAVGTEAFF. CDR3 sequence (DNA): TGTGCCAGCAGAGGTCTGACAGCCGTGGGGACTGAAGCTTTCTTT.

The rearrangement links TRBV19 to TRBJ1-6; TRBD1 aligns across 10 bases. Germline trimming cut 6 bases from V and 10 bases from J; bases unmatched to any gene: 3. This CDR3 spans 13 amino acids. Germline CDR1 is LNHDA and CDR2 is SQIVND (reference sequence). Here the CDR3 DNA reads TGTGCCAGTAGCGGGACAGGGGTATCACCCCTCCACTTT. It is translated as CASSGTGVSPLHF. The whole variable domain, remainder taken from reference TRBV19 and TRBJ1-6, is DGGITQSPKYLFRKEGQNVTLSCEQNLNHDAMYWYRQDPGQGLRLIYYSQIVNDFQKGDIAEGYSVSREKKESFPLTVTSAQKNPTAFYLCASSGTGVSPLHFGNGTRLTVT.

V usage is TRBV9 and J usage is TRBJ1-1; D is unclear. CDR1 is SGDLS and CDR2 is YYNGEE in the germline V gene. The CDR3 is 14 amino acids. Trimming pared 5 bases from V and 5 bases from J, leaving 16 bases between. Here the CDR3 DNA reads TGTGCCAGCAGTGAGTCCGCCGGCGGGACTGAAGCTTTCTTT. This translates into CASSESAGGTEAFF.

The V call is TRBV15, the J call TRBJ1-2, with 11 nucleotides matching TRBD1. The CDR3 length is 15 residues. Trimming took 0 bases from V and 6 from J; bases not matched to a gene: 3. Germline assignment: CDR1 LNHNV and CDR2 YYDKDF (reference sequence). DNA of the CDR3: TGTGCCACCAGCAGAGAGGACAGGGGGCTTGATGGCTACACCTTC. It translates to CATSREDRGLDGYTF.

This clone came up once. This chain links TRBV7-3 with TRBJ2-1, with D maybe TRBD2 (5 bases). Germline CDR1 is SGHTA and CDR2 is FQGTGA. The CDR3 is 15 residues long. The V end lost 5 bases, the J end lost 4 bases, and 15 bases lay between the germline ends. CDR3 protein: CASSPARESYNEQFF. The CDR3 DNA follows: TGTGCCAGCAGCCCGGCCCGGGAAAGTTACAATGAGCAGTTCTTC.

The chain employs TRBV20-1 and TRBJ1-6, with D possibly being TRBD1 (5 bases). V lost 7 bases and J lost 10, with 11 bases in between. Per the germline V gene, CDR1 is DFQATT and CDR2 is SNEGSKA (reference sequence). CDR3 size: 11 residues. CDR3 protein: CSVQGGSPLHF. For the CDR3, the DNA is TGCAGTGTCCAGGGTGGATCACCCCTCCACTTT.

This clone is a singleton in its sample. The genes are TRBV5-1 and TRBJ1-4; D is undetermined. The V and J ends lost 4 bases and 8 bases respectively, with 21 bases between them. Germline V gene lookup returns CDR1 SGHRS and CDR2 YFSETQ. The CDR3 runs 16 residues. In DNA form, the CDR3 reads TGCGCCAGCAGCCCCCCGGAGGGAGCAGGAGGGGAAAAACTGTTTTTT. Residues: CASSPPEGAGGEKLFF.

The J gene is TRBJ2-7, the V gene TRBV7-3; D is uncertain. Germline V gene sequence: CDR1 SGHTA, CDR2 FQGTGA. The CDR3 consists of 13 residues. V lost 5 bases and J lost 4, with 12 bases in between. CDR3 nucleotide sequence: TGTGCCAGCAGCCATGGTCCGGTTTACGAGCAGTACTTC. Translated: CASSHGPVYEQYF.

The chain couples TRBV6-1 to TRBJ2-7; weak D call: TRBD2 (6 bases). Trimming removed 8 bases at V and 4 bases at J, with 18 bases between. This CDR3 is 14 amino acids long. Germline V gene sequence: CDR1 MNHNS, CDR2 SASEGT. CDR3 region: CASERDSGGYEQYF. The CDR3 DNA follows: TGTGCCAGCGAACGGGACTCCGGGGGATACGAGCAGTACTTC.

The chain uses TRBV2 and TRBJ2-4; 7 nucleotides agree with TRBD2. V lost 7 bases to trimming and J lost 1 base; unmatched junction nucleotides: 7. This CDR3 is built from 15 residues. CDR1 and CDR2 from the germline V gene are SNHLY and FYNNEI. CDR3 amino acids: CASKIAGAAKNIQYF. The DNA of the CDR3 is TGTGCCAGCAAAATAGCGGGCGCTGCCAAAAACATTCAGTACTTC.

The chain employs TRBV2 and TRBJ2-6, with 8 positions matching TRBD2. J lost 4 bases, V lost 2 bases, and 4 bases had no gene match. This CDR3 contains 16 residues. Germline assignment: CDR1 SNHLY and CDR2 FYNNEI. Here the CDR3 DNA reads TGTGCCAGCAGTGAAAGGGCGGGGGGCGGGGCCAACGTCCTGACTTTC. It is translated as CASSERAGGGANVLTF.

This sequence joins TRBV5-4 and TRBJ2-5; D perhaps matches TRBD2 (5 bases). V dropped 0 bases and J dropped 0 bases, with 9 bases sitting between them. The CDR3 contains 15 residues. In germline, CDR1 is SGHNT, CDR2 YYREEE (reference sequence). CDR3 bases: TGTGCCAGCAGCTTGGGCTTGACTAACCAAGAGACCCAGTACTTC. Residues: CASSLGLTNQETQYF.

The CDR3 nucleotides read TGCGCCAGCAGCCTAGGACTAGCGGTACCTGAGCAGTACTTC. This translates into CASSLGLAVPEQYF. The chain has TRBV4-1 and TRBJ2-7, with 10 bases that match TRBD2. Trimming removed 4 bases from V and 7 bases from J; junction bases left unmatched: 7. Germline V gives CDR1 MGHRA, CDR2 YSYEKL. The CDR3 loop spans 14 amino acids.

CDR3: CASERGTGHNEQFF. DNA of the CDR3: TGTGCCAGCGAAAGGGGGACAGGGCACAATGAGCAGTTCTTC. V gene TRBV19 combines with J gene TRBJ2-1, with 9 bases matching TRBD1. The V gene's germline CDR1 is LNHDA and CDR2 SQIVND (reference sequence). The CDR3 has 14 residues. Trimming took 9 bases from V and 5 from J; bases not matched to a gene: 8.

The chain employs TRBV5-1 and TRBJ2-2; 10 positions match TRBD1. V lost 5 bases, J lost 0 bases, and 4 bases stayed unmatched. This CDR3 has 16 amino acids. Germline V gene data show CDR1 as SGHRS and CDR2 as YFSETQ. This CDR3 reads CASRLTGGTNTGELFF. DNA of the CDR3: TGCGCCAGCAGGCTGACAGGGGGCACGAACACCGGGGAGCTGTTTTTT.